In this sample, the clone carrying this T cell receptor beta chain turned up many times. What it recognizes is unknown. V dropped 5 bases and J dropped 6; count of bases not matched to a gene: 9. This CDR3 has 14 amino acids. Germline loops: CDR1 SGHRS, CDR2 YFSETQ. Separate cDNA molecules each had unique molecular identifiers attached to them. Each CDR3 protein gets one entry after TCRdb re-called the 5' RACE reads with MiXCR. Counted here are around 45,000 distinct CDR3 sequences, 7% to 8% occurring once; the ten biggest clones make up approximately 8%. The entry originates in a study of early T cells in non-severe SARS-CoV-2 infection. Study summary: Bulk RNA from unsorted whole blood was sequenced; chains were unpaired. General observations from the study: Private and CD4 specificities were missed by VDJdb matching, skewed to anti-spike CD8.

The V call is TRBV5-1, the J call TRBJ2-5; TRBD2 agrees at 8 bases. The receptor was isolated from an adult who was a healthcare worker with PCR-confirmed SARS-CoV-2 infection or an uninfected control (not recorded which). Material: whole blood. CDR3 protein: CASSPAGAMKTQYF. Here the CDR3 DNA reads TGCGCCAGCAGTCCAGCGGGGGCCATGAAGACCCAGTACTTC.